The entry below describes one T cell receptor (beta chain). Only one count was recorded for this clone. Its antigen is currently not known. No per-base quality is available; no much larger clone lies one base away. Each collaborating institution followed its own protocols to collect whole blood in K2EDTA tubes. For TCRbeta analysis, collaborators shipped samples as frozen whole blood, isolated PBMCs, or DNA extracted from either of those sample types. The data originate from a study of blood T cell repertoires in COVID-19 (dated by TCRdb to 2019 to 2021). Some background on the complete study: Samples from collaborators originated in the United States, Italy and Spain and spanned both the acute and convalescent phases of COVID-19. Subjects who had been exposed to COVID-19, were actively infected with it, or had recovered from it provided the deeply sampled blood TCRbeta repertoires that made up the dataset. A de-identified subject ID, COVID-19 status, age in years and sex were almost always included in the sample metadata. Where available, HLA class I and class II types were taken from metadata supplied by the sample provider and were not determined by assay-based typing. The prospective study material was composed of cDNA or gDNA derived from T cells, B-cell-depleted T cells, or PBMCs. Samples came from the ongoing ImmuneRACE study (first 160 participants) plus 1,254 subjects from 6 global collaborators. The repertoires were released in a freely available public database intended as a resource for research on the immune response to SARS-CoV-2. Study-wide conclusions, independent of this receptor: How much clinical and demographic metadata was included differed by source and by participant, and the metadata was provided uncurated.

Trimming removed 3 bases from V and 4 bases from J; the gene matches leave 14 bases unexplained. Reading the germline V gene gives CDR1 SGHDT and CDR2 YYEEEE. From the cysteine through the phenylalanine, the CDR3 covers 17 amino acids. Only the CDR3 DNA is retained, 51 bases long and in frame from the first base. The immunoSEQ Assay, a bias-controlled multiplex PCR, was used to amplify TCRbeta CDR3 regions from genomic DNA. The source study handled its data this way. The number of nucleated cells in each sample was estimated from the amplification of reference gene primers within the assay. Sequence reads were collapsed and filtered to measure the absolute abundance of every unique TCRbeta CDR3 rearrangement. Productive Simpson clonality was computed per sample as the square root of Simpson's diversity index over productive rearrangements. As stored in TCRdb, this immuneACCESS dataset retains in-frame rearrangements with V and J assigned. A fraction of the clones does not appear; measured against another copy, unresolved V genes explain less than half of the discrepancy, and the remainder lacks a known reason. V and J calls and clone size come straight from that table; D and trimming were deduced from the DNA. In all, the sample holds 150,000 to 200,000 clones, and around 83% of those were seen once. More than 1.5% of the sample comes from the top ten.

Sequencing was performed on peripheral blood. The rearrangement combines TRBV5-6 with TRBJ2-7; TRBD1 agrees with 9 junctional bases. This clonotype originated in a human donor in a cohort sampled during active COVID-19. The nucleotide sequence reads TGTGCCAGCAGCTCGGTCCACAGGGGGCGAAATCTGTACGAGCAGTACTTC. Its product reads: CASSSVHRGRNLYEQYF.